Given below is one T cell receptor (beta chain) in context. What it recognizes is unknown. The data stem from a study of memory CD4+ T cells and cytomegalovirus serostatus. Looking at the study overall: This sample comes from healthy Belgian adults, several CMV seropositive, around 26 seronegative.

The data were produced by immunoSEQ multiplex PCR, yet TCRdb's version contains in-frame clones alone and is incomplete. In the table there are 40,000 to 55,000 clones, 65% to 85% of which are singletons. The sort gate was single viable CD3+CD4+CD8-CD45RO+ cells for memory CD4+ T cells. Serum IgG to CMV pp150, pp28, p38 and p52 defined serostatus. CDR1 is SGHDT, CDR2 YYEEEE, per germline. CDR3 length: 17 residues. The ends lost 4 bases at V and 4 bases at J; junction bases unmatched: 10. Notes on the study in general: Median bootstrapped AUC for CMV status was approximately 0.94 originally, about 0.9 US-trained. About 40% of the 164 known CMV-associated TCRbeta sequences appeared in CD4+ memory.

The sequence derives from an adult in good health and CMV-seronegative. This sequence joins TRBV5-6 and TRBJ2-1, with 11 bases that match TRBD2. The sequenced sample was memory CD4+ T cells from blood. In DNA, the CDR3 is TGTGCCAGCAGCGAGTTACTAGCGGGGGCGGTATACAATGAGCAGTTCTTC. Encoded protein: CASSELLAGAVYNEQFF. The full variable domain, with the rest looked up from reference TRBV5-6 and TRBJ2-1, is DAGVTQSPTHLIKTRGQQVTLRCSPKSGHDTVSWYQQALGQGPQFIFQYYEEEERQRGNFPDRFSGHQFPNYSSELNVNALLLGDSALYLCASSELLAGAVYNEQFFGPGTRLTVL.